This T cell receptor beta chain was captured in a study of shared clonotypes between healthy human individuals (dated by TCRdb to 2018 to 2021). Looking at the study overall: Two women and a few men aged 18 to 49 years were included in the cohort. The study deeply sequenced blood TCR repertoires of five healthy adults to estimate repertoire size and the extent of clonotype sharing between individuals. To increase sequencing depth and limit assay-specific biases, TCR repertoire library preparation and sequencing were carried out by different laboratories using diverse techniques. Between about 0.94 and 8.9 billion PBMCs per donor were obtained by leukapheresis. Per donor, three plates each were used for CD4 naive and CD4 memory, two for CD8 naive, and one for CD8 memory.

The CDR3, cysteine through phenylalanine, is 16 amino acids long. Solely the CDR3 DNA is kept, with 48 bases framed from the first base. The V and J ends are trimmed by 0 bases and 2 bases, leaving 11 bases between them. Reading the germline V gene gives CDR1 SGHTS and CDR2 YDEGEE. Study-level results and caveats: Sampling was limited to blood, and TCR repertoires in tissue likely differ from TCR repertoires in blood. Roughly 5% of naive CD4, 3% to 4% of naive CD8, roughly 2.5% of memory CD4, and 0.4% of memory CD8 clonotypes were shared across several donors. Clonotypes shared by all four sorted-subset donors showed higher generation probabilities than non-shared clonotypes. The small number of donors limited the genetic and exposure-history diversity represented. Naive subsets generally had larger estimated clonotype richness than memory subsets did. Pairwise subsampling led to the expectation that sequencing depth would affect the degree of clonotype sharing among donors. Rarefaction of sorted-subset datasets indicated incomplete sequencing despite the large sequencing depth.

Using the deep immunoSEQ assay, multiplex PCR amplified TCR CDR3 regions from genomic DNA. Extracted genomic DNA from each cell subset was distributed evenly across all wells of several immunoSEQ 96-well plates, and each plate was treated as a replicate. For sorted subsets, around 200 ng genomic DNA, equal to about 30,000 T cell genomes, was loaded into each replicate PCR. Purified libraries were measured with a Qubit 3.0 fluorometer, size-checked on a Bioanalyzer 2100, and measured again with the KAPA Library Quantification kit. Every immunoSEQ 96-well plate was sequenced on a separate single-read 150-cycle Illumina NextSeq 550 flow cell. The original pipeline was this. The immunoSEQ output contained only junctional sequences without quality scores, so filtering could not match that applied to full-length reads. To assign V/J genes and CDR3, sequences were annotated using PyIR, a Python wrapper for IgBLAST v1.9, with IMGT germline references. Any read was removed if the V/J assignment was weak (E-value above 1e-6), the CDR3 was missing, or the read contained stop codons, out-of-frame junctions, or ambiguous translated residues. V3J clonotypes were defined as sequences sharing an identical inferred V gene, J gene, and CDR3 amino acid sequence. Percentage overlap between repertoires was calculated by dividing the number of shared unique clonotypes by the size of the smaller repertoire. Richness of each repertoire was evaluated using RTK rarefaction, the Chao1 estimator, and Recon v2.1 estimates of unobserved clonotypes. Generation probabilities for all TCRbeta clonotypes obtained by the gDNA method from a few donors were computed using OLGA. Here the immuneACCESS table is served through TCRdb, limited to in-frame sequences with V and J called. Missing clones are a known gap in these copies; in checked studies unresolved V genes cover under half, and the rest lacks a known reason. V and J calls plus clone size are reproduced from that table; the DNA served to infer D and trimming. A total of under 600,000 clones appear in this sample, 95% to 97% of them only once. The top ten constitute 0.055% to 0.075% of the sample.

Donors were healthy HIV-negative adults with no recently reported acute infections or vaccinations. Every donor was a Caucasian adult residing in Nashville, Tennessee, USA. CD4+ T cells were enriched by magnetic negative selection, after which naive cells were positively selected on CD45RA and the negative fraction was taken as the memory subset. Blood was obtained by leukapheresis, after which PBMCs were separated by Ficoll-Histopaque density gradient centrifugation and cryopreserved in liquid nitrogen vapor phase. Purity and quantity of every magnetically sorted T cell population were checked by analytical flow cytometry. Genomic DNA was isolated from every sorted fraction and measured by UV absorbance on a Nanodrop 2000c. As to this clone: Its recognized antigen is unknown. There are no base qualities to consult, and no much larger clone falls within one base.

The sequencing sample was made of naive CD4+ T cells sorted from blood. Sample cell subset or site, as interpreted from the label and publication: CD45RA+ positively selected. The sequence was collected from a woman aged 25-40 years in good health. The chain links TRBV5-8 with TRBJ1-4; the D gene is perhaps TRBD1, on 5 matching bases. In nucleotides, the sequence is TGTGCCAGCAGCTTGGTCGGGGGTTCGACTAATGAAAAACTGTTTTTT. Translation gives CASSLVGGSTNEKLFF.